These 10 T cell receptor beta chains share one sample of origin, sequenced in a study of vaccination and CD4 T cells after COVID-19. These receptors' antigens are unknown. CD4+ T cells that had been cultured provided DNA sequenced with the Oncomine TCR Beta short-read assay. TCRdb recomputed calls from the PCR reads with MiXCR, one row per CDR3 protein. The table shows 6,600 or so distinct CDR3 sequences, with less than 55% occurring only once. Treatment indicated: roughly 10-day PBMC culture with coronavirus spike peptide pools or control peptides (ViraFEST assay). The material sequenced was CD4+ T cells from blood, cultured in vitro. Receptor source: a human donor who had recovered from COVID-19.

V usage is TRBV4-1 and J usage is TRBJ1-1; D unresolved. V dropped 0 bases and J dropped 0 bases, with 14 bases sitting between them. The germline V gene encodes CDR1 MGHRA and CDR2 YSYEKL. The CDR3 totals 17 residues. CDR3 loop: CASSQDRAGFMNTEAFF. CDR3 DNA sequence: TGCGCCAGCAGCCAAGATCGTGCGGGGTTCATGAACACTGAAGCTTTCTTT.

The rearrangement uses TRBV11-3 and TRBJ1-1; D gene ambiguous. Per the germline V gene, CDR1 is SGHNT and CDR2 is YENEEA. Trimming took off 2 bases at V and 5 bases at J, with 12 bases between the two ends. This CDR3 is built from 14 residues. This CDR3 reads CASSLPGGKTEAFF. CDR3 coding DNA: TGTGCCAGCAGCTTACCTGGAGGCAAAACTGAAGCTTTCTTT.

By its share, this clonotype is medium-sized. The chain has TRBV19 and TRBJ2-7; TRBD1 matches at 9 bases. The germline V gene encodes CDR1 LNHDA and CDR2 SQIVND (reference sequence). The CDR3 totals 14 residues. The J segment lost 6 bases and the V segment lost 3 bases, leaving 6 bases of the junction unmatched. CDR3 sequence: CASSMNRGQGEQYF. The CDR3 coding sequence is TGTGCCAGTAGTATGAACAGGGGGCAAGGCGAGCAGTACTTC.

The chain combines TRBV5-8 with TRBJ2-6; 7 nucleotides agree with TRBD1. The CDR3 spans 17 residues. The V and J ends lost 4 bases and 0 bases, in that order; junction bases with no gene match: 7. Germline CDR1 reads SGHTS; CDR2 reads YDEGEE. CDR3 nucleotides: TGTGCCAGCAGCCAGGGACAGACAGTCTCTGGGGCCAACGTCCTGACTTTC. This codes for CASSQGQTVSGANVLTF. Looking up the rest from reference TRBV5-8 and TRBJ2-6 gives the full variable domain: EAGVTQSPTHLIKTRGQQATLRCSPISGHTSVYWYQQALGLGLQFLLWYDEGEERNRGNFPPRFSGRQFPNYSSELNVNALELEDSALYLCASSQGQTVSGANVLTFGAGSRLTVL.

On this clonotype: The junction differs from germline at one of its ends, possibly a read error. V gene TRBV30 combines with J gene TRBJ1-1, with 8 bases lining up with TRBD1. Germline CDR1 is GTSNPN and CDR2 is SVGIG (reference sequence). This CDR3 has 15 amino acids. In DNA form, the CDR3 reads TGTGCCTGGAGTGTACGGGACAGGCAGAACACTGGAGCTTTCTTT. Its protein is CAWSVRDRQNTGAFF.

The chain has TRBV6-1 and TRBJ1-2, with a possible D match to TRBD1 (6 bases). From germline, CDR1 is MNHNS and CDR2 SASEGT. V lost 5 bases to trimming and J lost 2 bases, with 15 bases between them. The CDR3 has 15 residues. CDR3 DNA: TGTGCCAGCAGTCCACCCCTGGACAGAAACTATGGCTACACCTTC. Translated, it gives CASSPPLDRNYGYTF.

The chain employs TRBV2 and TRBJ1-2; TRBD1 is a possible D gene (6 bases). Germline CDR1 and CDR2: SNHLY and FYNNEI. The CDR3 runs to 13 residues. V shed 7 bases and J shed 7 bases, with 16 bases lying between them. The CDR3 region is CASTYLRGSGYTF. The CDR3 region has the DNA TGTGCCAGCACCTACTTGAGGGGGTCTGGCTACACCTTC.

In its sample, this clonotype was seen once. The genes are TRBV12-3 or TRBV12-4 and TRBJ1-1; TRBD1 might be the D (5 bases). V lost 5 bases and J 3 bases, leaving 13 bases between the germline ends. CDR3 length equals 14 residues. CDR3 loop: CASSARGGDTEAFF. The CDR3 region has the DNA TGTGCCAGCAGTGCCCGAGGAGGGGACACTGAAGCTTTCTTT.

This clonotype was seen only a few times. This chain uses TRBV20-1 with TRBJ2-5; TRBD1 might be the D (6 bases). V shed 0 bases and J shed 1 base, with 12 bases lying between them. Germline V CDR1 and CDR2: DFQATT, SNEGSKA (reference sequence). The CDR3 totals 15 residues. The DNA for the CDR3 is TGCAGTGCTAGAGACGGCCGGGACATCCAAGAGACCCAGTACTTC. It yields the protein CSARDGRDIQETQYF.

This chain uses TRBV20-1 with TRBJ2-1; 8 bases map to TRBD2. The CDR3 sequence is 15 residues long. With 1 base clipped from V and 3 bases from J, the junction kept 5 bases outside the gene matches. The V gene's germline CDR1 is DFQATT and CDR2 SNEGSKA (reference sequence). The CDR3 sequence: CSARVATSVYNEQFF. DNA for the CDR3: TGCAGTGCTAGAGTAGCGACTAGCGTCTACAATGAGCAGTTCTTC.